This TCR beta chain is from a study of blood T cells in healthy people across ages. Whole-study context: Template switching recovered approximately one barcoded beta molecule for every two T cells. Study results and limitations: Higher diversity and more naive CD4+ cells were features of long-lived donors, compared to aged donors.

The use of a sample-barcoded 5' primer and a J-beta primer mix characterized a second PCR of roughly 7 to 11 cycles. TCRdb ran MiXCR on the 5' RACE reads and lists one entry per CDR3 protein. The sample lists about 840,000 distinct CDR3 sequences, about 29% occurring once. Per sample, extraction of total RNA gave at least 6 micrograms in every case. This CDR3 is 17 amino acids long. Germline V gene lookup returns CDR1 SGHRS and CDR2 YFSETQ. J was trimmed by 4 bases and V by 2 bases; bases with no gene match: 12. As for this clonotype: Its antigen remains unknown.

These same data were also listed under a study on T cells of mothers and their children. In that study: Primer M1S, used in the second PCR, introduced sample barcodes and 2-4 random nucleotides.

Source material: blood. This TCR derives from a middle-aged woman in good health. The chain is built from TRBV5-1 and TRBJ2-3; 8 bases map to TRBD1. In nucleotides, the CDR3 is TGCGCCAGCAGCTTAACATACAGGGGGAGAGGGGCAGATACGCAGTATTTT. Translation gives CASSLTYRGRGADTQYF.